This entry lists 17 T cell receptor beta chains sequenced from one sample in a study of blood T cells in healthy people across ages. PCR was performed a second time for about 6 to 12 cycles using a sample-barcoded 5' primer and a J-beta primer mix. Each CDR3 protein gets one entry after TCRdb re-called the 5' RACE reads with MiXCR. This sample has about 930,000 distinct CDR3 sequences, with about 27% found just once. This sample was shared with a second study, whose subject was T cells of mothers and their children.

Sequencing input: blood. These receptors were collected from a woman in her forties in good health.

The V call is TRBV29-1, the J call TRBJ2-5; possibly TRBD2 for D (6 bases). The CDR3 extends over 14 amino acids. The germline gives CDR1 SQVTM, CDR2 ANQGSEA. Trimming removed 0 bases from V and 5 bases from J, with 13 bases in between. The CDR3 here is CSVEDAGGGETQYF. CDR3 nucleotide sequence: TGCAGCGTTGAAGATGCCGGGGGTGGGGAGACCCAGTACTTC.

This clonotype was seen a few times. The CDR3 spells CASSLLVAGNEQFF. The CDR3 region has the DNA TGTGCCAGCAGCCTCCTGGTAGCGGGCAATGAGCAGTTCTTC. The rearrangement links TRBV5-5 to TRBJ2-1; 7 nucleotides align to TRBD2. CDR1 SGHKS and CDR2 YYEKEE come from the germline V gene (reference sequence). V gave up 4 bases and J gave up 6 bases; unmatched junction bases: 7. The CDR3 consists of 14 residues.

The J gene is TRBJ1-1, the V gene TRBV29-1; the D is unclear. V shed 7 bases and J shed 5 bases, with 14 bases lying between them. Germline CDR1 SQVTM, CDR2 ANQGSEA. CDR3 length equals 12 residues. Written as DNA, the CDR3 is TGCAGCGCCCAGAGGGAAGGAACTGAAGCTTTCTTT. Translating it yields CSAQREGTEAFF.

At least ten counts were recorded for this clonotype. The chain recombines TRBV28 with TRBJ1-5; the match to TRBD1 covers 7 bases. CDR3 length: 19 residues. CDR1 is MDHEN and CDR2 is SYDVKM in the germline V gene. With V trimmed by 5 bases and J by 2 bases, 18 bases remained unmatched. CDR3 DNA sequence: TGTGCCAGCAGTGCCCCTGCGACAGGGAGGAGACGGGGCAATCAGCCCCAGCATTTT. This encodes CASSAPATGRRRGNQPQHF.

This chain links TRBV5-1 with TRBJ2-3; D is perhaps TRBD1 (5 bases). V shed 5 bases and J shed 0 bases, with 7 bases lying between them. CDR1 is SGHRS, CDR2 YFSETQ, per germline. The CDR3 loop spans 13 amino acids. The CDR3 sequence is CASRGVSTDTQYF. The DNA of the CDR3 is TGCGCCAGCAGAGGGGTTAGCACAGATACGCAGTATTTT.

CDR3 residues: CASRSNQETQYF. For the CDR3, the DNA is TGTGCCAGCAGAAGTAACCAAGAGACCCAGTACTTC. The chain has TRBV2 and TRBJ2-5; D not resolved. CDR1 and CDR2 from the germline V gene are SNHLY and FYNNEI. The V end was cut by 6 bases, the J end by 0 bases, with 5 bases between. The CDR3 covers 12 residues. Based on the CDR3 plus reference TRBV2 and TRBJ2-5, the full variable domain is EPEVTQTPSHQVTQMGQEVILRCVPISNHLYFYWYRQILGQKVEFLVSFYNNEISEKSEIFDDQFSVERPDGSNFTLKIRSTKLEDSAMYFCASRSNQETQYFGPGTRLLVL.

This clonotype appeared a few times. The chain uses TRBV28 and TRBJ2-1, with a possible D match to TRBD1 (5 bases). V was pared by 3 bases and J by 4 bases, with 13 bases between. CDR1 is MDHEN and CDR2 is SYDVKM in the germline V gene. The CDR3 spans 15 residues. The CDR3 protein is CASSFWGLGYNEQFF. The CDR3 DNA is TGTGCCAGCAGTTTCTGGGGCCTCGGATACAATGAGCAGTTCTTC.

This clonotype has a count of ten or more. J is TRBJ2-7 and V is TRBV18, with 8 bases identical to TRBD1. The J segment lost 3 bases and the V segment lost 6 bases, leaving 7 bases of the junction unmatched. CDR3 size: 14 residues. Germline assignment: CDR1 KGHSH and CDR2 LQKENI. The CDR3 DNA is TGTGCCAGCTCCCTTACGACAGGGGTCTACGAGCAGTACTTC. This encodes CASSLTTGVYEQYF.

This clonotype was seen repeatedly, ten times or more. The chain couples TRBV2 to TRBJ2-7; D gene uncertain. The germline CDR1 and CDR2 sequences are SNHLY and FYNNEI. Trimming shortened V by 8 bases and J by 5 bases, and 7 bases separated the two germline ends. The CDR3 contains 10 residues. In DNA form, the CDR3 reads TGTGCCAGCGCTAACGACGAGCAGTACTTC. It encodes CASANDEQYF.

This clonotype has just a few counts. The chain combines TRBV14 with TRBJ2-5, with D possibly being TRBD2 (5 bases). Germline V lookup: CDR1 SGHDN, CDR2 FVKESK. CDR3 length: 17 residues. Deletions cut 0 bases from V and 2 bases from J, with 16 bases between. In nucleotides, the CDR3 is TGTGCCAGCAGCCAAGATGGGTTTGGACTCCCGCAAGAGACCCAGTACTTC. This gives the protein CASSQDGFGLPQETQYF.

In its sample, this clonotype was seen a few times. V gene TRBV29-1 combines with J gene TRBJ2-5, with 15 bases that match TRBD2. After removal of 6 bases from V and 9 bases from J, the junction contained 8 bases not matched to a gene. The germline gives CDR1 SQVTM, CDR2 ANQGSEA. The CDR3 totals 14 residues. The CDR3 nucleotides read TGCAGCGTCGATAGGACTAGCGGGGGGGTGGCCCAGTACTTC. This gives the protein CSVDRTSGGVAQYF.

The chain carries TRBV7-2 and TRBJ2-1; D remains ambiguous. This CDR3 is 15 amino acids long. Germline loops: CDR1 SGHTA, CDR2 FQGNSA. Trimming removed 4 bases from V and 4 bases from J, with 14 bases in between. CDR3 loop: CASSSNPATYNEQFF. CDR3 nucleotide sequence: TGTGCCAGCAGCTCGAACCCCGCGACGTACAATGAGCAGTTCTTC.

This clonotype was seen many times. The chain employs TRBV5-1 and TRBJ1-1; 7 nucleotides agree with TRBD1. CDR3 length: 12 residues. From germline, CDR1 is SGHRS and CDR2 YFSETQ. V lost 4 bases and J lost 7; bases outside the gene matches: 4. The CDR3 region is CASSPGTDEAFF. In nucleotides, the CDR3 is TGCGCCAGCAGCCCGGGGACAGATGAAGCTTTCTTT.

V is TRBV28 and J is TRBJ1-1, with a possible D match to TRBD1 (5 bases). This CDR3 region has 15 residues. The V gene lost 3 bases and the J gene lost 7 bases, with 18 bases spanning the gap. CDR1 and CDR2 (germline): MDHEN, SYDVKM. DNA of the CDR3: TGTGCCAGCAGTTTTCAGGGAATCCGGGTGGTTGAAGCTTTCTTT. Amino acids: CASSFQGIRVVEAFF.

V is TRBV7-9 and J is TRBJ2-3; 9 nucleotides line up with TRBD1. J lost 4 bases, V lost 5 bases, and 4 bases had no gene match. CDR1 is SEHNR, CDR2 FQNEAQ, per germline (reference sequence). The CDR3 consists of 14 residues. CDR3 protein: CASSRDREPDTQYF. For the CDR3, the DNA is TGTGCCAGCAGCAGGGACAGGGAACCAGATACGCAGTATTTT.

The J gene is TRBJ2-1, the V gene TRBV29-1; D could derive from TRBD1 or TRBD2 (5 bases each). CDR1 and CDR2 from the germline V gene are SQVTM and ANQGSEA. With 0 bases removed from V and 1 base from J, the gap between germline ends came to 16 bases. The CDR3 has 17 amino acids. The CDR3 nucleotides read TGCAGCGTTGAAGATCTTTCCGGGACGCAGTCCTACAATGAGCAGTTCTTC. Its translation is CSVEDLSGTQSYNEQFF.

In this sample, this clonotype turned up a few times. This sequence joins TRBV18 and TRBJ2-6, with D possibly being TRBD2 (6 bases). Trimming pared 3 bases from V and 0 bases from J, leaving 15 bases between. This CDR3 spans 18 amino acids. Germline V gene lookup returns CDR1 KGHSH and CDR2 LQKENI. CDR3 sequence reads: CASSPGTASVSGANVLTF. DNA for the CDR3: TGTGCCAGCTCACCTGGGACTGCTAGTGTCTCTGGGGCCAACGTCCTGACTTTC.